The 7 T cell receptor beta chains in this list originate from one sample, sequenced in a study of blood T cell repertoires in COVID-19. The assay was immunoSEQ multiplex PCR, and TCRdb's table has in-frame clones only and misses some. The table records 100,000 to 150,000 clones, 65% to 85% of them present only once. Sequencing was carried out using peripheral blood. All receptors come from a man aged 25-40 years with COVID-19, enrolled during active disease.

The chain has TRBV20-1 and TRBJ1-1, with a possible D match to TRBD1 (5 bases). This CDR3 region has 11 residues. Germline V lookup: CDR1 DFQATT, CDR2 SNEGSKA (reference sequence). The CDR3 here is CSAGRRTEAFF. DNA for the CDR3: TGCAGCGCAGGGCGACGCACTGAAGCTTTCTTT.

The sample holds one count of this clone. The genes are TRBV7-2 and TRBJ2-2; 9 positions agree with TRBD2. CDR1 SGHTA and CDR2 FQGNSA come from the germline V gene. The length of the CDR3 is 16 residues. The trim removed 5 bases at V and 5 bases at J, leaving 9 bases unmatched. CDR3 DNA sequence: TGTGCCAGCAGCCTTCTAGCGGGATCTATGACCGGGGAGCTGTTTTTT. Encoded protein: CASSLLAGSMTGELFF.

The chain is built from TRBV9 and TRBJ1-2; 12 nucleotides align to TRBD1. The germline gives CDR1 SGDLS, CDR2 YYNGEE. Losses at the gene ends were 4 bases for V and 8 bases for J; bases not matched to a gene: 9. CDR3 size: 15 residues. The CDR3 DNA reads TGTGCCAGCAGCCCGGCGGGACAGGGGGCCTGGGGCTACACCTTC. Its protein product is CASSPAGQGAWGYTF.

This clone was recorded once. This chain uses TRBV6-5 with TRBJ1-1, with D unclear. The CDR3 has 12 amino acids. V lost 2 bases, J lost 5 bases, and 6 bases lay in between. The germline CDR1 and CDR2 sequences are MNHEY and SVGAGI. In DNA, the CDR3 is TGTGCCAGCAGTTACGTGGAGACTGAAGCTTTCTTT. It specifies CASSYVETEAFF.

The chain carries TRBV5-1 and TRBJ1-2; 7 positions match TRBD1. The CDR3 is 12 amino acids. CDR1 SGHRS and CDR2 YFSETQ come from the germline V gene. The J segment lost 4 bases and the V segment lost 4 bases, leaving 1 base of the junction unmatched. Here the CDR3 DNA reads TGCGCCAGCAGCGGGGACAGCTATGGCTACACCTTC. This codes for CASSGDSYGYTF.

This clone appeared many times. The gene calls are TRBV5-1 and TRBJ2-3; 9 nucleotides line up with TRBD2. The CDR3 loop spans 16 amino acids. Germline loops: CDR1 SGHRS, CDR2 YFSETQ. J gave up 2 bases and V 2 bases, and 6 bases lay outside the gene matches. This CDR3 is CASSFSLAGNTDTQYF. The CDR3 DNA sequence: TGCGCCAGCAGCTTTAGTCTAGCGGGGAACACAGATACGCAGTATTTT.

The chain couples TRBV24-1 to TRBJ1-1; 8 bases align to TRBD1. Germline V CDR1 and CDR2: KGHDR, SFDVKD. The length of the CDR3 is 13 residues. V shed 9 bases and J 6 bases; nucleotides not matched to a gene: 8. The CDR3 region has the DNA TGTGCCACCCGGTCCGCAGGGGGCTCTGAAGCTTTCTTT. This encodes CATRSAGGSEAFF.